The 11 T cell receptor beta chains below all came from one sample that was sequenced in a study of technical replicates of blood from several donors. Profiling relied on immunoSEQ multiplex PCR, and the TCRdb table lists in-frame clones only, not all of them. This table has 60,000 to 85,000 clones, almost 98% appearing once. The source material was T cells isolated from PBMCs. Receptor source: a human donor in good health.

The chain recombines TRBV10-3 with TRBJ1-5; TRBD1 agrees at 10 bases. Unmatched junction bases numbered 6, after V lost 7 bases and J lost 3 bases. Germline CDR1 ENHRY, CDR2 SYGVKD. The CDR3 is 15 amino acids. The CDR3 spells CAINRDRGVNQPQHF. In DNA form, the CDR3 reads TGTGCCATCAACCGGGACAGGGGTGTCAATCAGCCCCAGCATTTT.

The rearrangement links TRBV28 to TRBJ1-2; D perhaps matches TRBD1 (5 bases). Germline V CDR1 and CDR2: MDHEN, SYDVKM. The CDR3 is 15 residues long. V was shortened by 6 bases and J by 4 bases, with 18 bases between the two germline ends. CDR3 nucleotide sequence: TGTGCCAGCAGCCCCCCGGGGGGATTGGTCTATGGCTACACCTTC. Protein product: CASSPPGGLVYGYTF.

The chain combines TRBV27 with TRBJ2-7; D might be TRBD2 (6 bases). Trimming stripped 7 bases from V and 3 bases from J, with 10 bases between. Germline V gene sequence: CDR1 MNHEY, CDR2 SMNVEV (reference sequence). The CDR3 totals 12 residues. CDR3 protein: CASTGDNYEQYF. DNA for the CDR3: TGTGCCAGCACGGGGGATAACTACGAGCAGTACTTC.

The chain uses TRBV11-3 and TRBJ1-1, with a weak D call TRBD1 (5 bases). V lost 3 bases and J lost 6, with 14 bases in between. The CDR3 covers 14 residues. Germline values: CDR1 SGHNT, CDR2 YENEEA. Here the CDR3 reads CASSLAGPTPEAFF. The DNA of the CDR3 is TGTGCCAGCAGCTTGGCGGGGCCTACCCCTGAAGCTTTCTTT.

The V call is TRBV7-8, the J call TRBJ1-5; 7 bases align to TRBD1. The CDR3 length is 14 residues. V lost 5 bases to trimming and J lost 6 bases; unmatched junction nucleotides: 7. In germline, CDR1 is SGHVS, CDR2 FQNEAQ. The DNA of the CDR3 is TGTGCCAGCAGCCCACAGGGGCCCAGTCAGCCCCAGCATTTT. It translates to CASSPQGPSQPQHF. Complete variable domain (other parts from reference TRBV7-8 and TRBJ1-5): GAGVSQSPRYKVAKRGQDVALRCDPISGHVSLFWYQQALGQGPEFLTYFQNEAQLDKSGLPSDRFFAERPEGSVSTLKIQRTQQEDSAVYLCASSPQGPSQPQHFGDGTRLSIL.

The chain joins TRBV6-5 to TRBJ2-7; 9 positions match TRBD2. The CDR3 contains 16 residues. The V and J ends lost 0 bases and 1 base, in that order; junction bases with no gene match: 4. Germline CDR1 and CDR2: MNHEY and SVGAGI. CDR3 region: CASSYSAGGLSYEQYF. CDR3 in DNA: TGTGCCAGCAGTTACTCAGCGGGGGGCCTATCCTACGAGCAGTACTTC.

The chain has TRBV29-1 and TRBJ1-1; 9 bases map to TRBD1. This CDR3 comprises 13 residues. Germline lookup yields CDR1 SQVTM and CDR2 ANQGSEA. Trimming at V came to 8 bases and at J to 1 base, leaving 5 bases not matched to a gene. The CDR3 here is CSYYRGQNTEAFF. DNA of the CDR3: TGCAGCTATTACAGGGGGCAGAACACTGAAGCTTTCTTT.

This chain links TRBV6-5 with TRBJ2-7; possible D gene TRBD1, 6 bases. CDR3 length: 15 amino acids. Germline loops: CDR1 MNHEY, CDR2 SVGAGI. V lost 6 bases and J lost 1, with 16 bases in between. As DNA, the CDR3 is TGTGCCAGCAGCTCTTTCGACAGGCCTTCCTACGAGCAGTACTTC. Its translation is CASSSFDRPSYEQYF.

The rearrangement links TRBV9 to TRBJ1-3, with a possible D match to TRBD1 (5 bases). V gave up 4 bases and J gave up 1 base, with 21 bases separating them. This CDR3 spans 18 amino acids. Germline V gives CDR1 SGDLS, CDR2 YYNGEE. The CDR3 loop reads CASSPLPAGGTSGNTIYF. CDR3 in DNA: TGTGCCAGCAGCCCCCTCCCGGCGGGGGGAACATCTGGAAACACCATATATTTT.

The chain links TRBV9 to TRBJ1-1; D call uncertain. CDR3 length: 14 amino acids. V was cut by 0 bases and J by 1 base, with 7 bases left in between. Germline CDR1 reads SGDLS; CDR2 reads YYNGEE. CDR3 nucleotide sequence: TGTGCCAGCAGCGTAGTTCCCCAGAACACTGAAGCTTTCTTT. Residues: CASSVVPQNTEAFF.

V gene TRBV29-1 combines with J gene TRBJ2-5; possibly TRBD1 for D (5 bases). Germline V lookup: CDR1 SQVTM, CDR2 ANQGSEA. V dropped 4 bases and J dropped 4 bases, with 13 bases sitting between them. The CDR3 is 13 amino acids. In nucleotides, the CDR3 is TGCAGCGTTGCGCGCGACAGAAGAGAGACCCAGTACTTC. This encodes CSVARDRRETQYF.